Listed below are T cell receptor beta chains from one sample, sequenced in a study of T cell repertoires in cytomegalovirus infection. Their antigens are not known. TCRdb redid the calling of the reads with MiXCR, one entry per CDR3 protein. The top ten hold over 12% of the sample, which has about 920,000 distinct CDR3 sequences, less than 40% seen once. This specimen consisted of cultured CD8+ T cells from PBMCs, obtained from culture after CMV antigen stimulation. These receptors were taken from a human donor in good health (CMV status not recorded). Some clones in this sample may be carry-over from other donors' samples. Both conserved end residues are part of each CDR3. D genes are given only for firm matches. Expanded clones are given a class, and other clones once, few, many or no size at all.

V gene	D gene	clone size	J gene	CDR3 protein	CDR3 DNA
TRBV7-9	TRBD1	few	TRBJ2-5	CASSGGHPSQETQYF	TGTGCCAGCTCAGGGGGACATCCATCTCAAGAGACCCAGTACTTC
TRBV7-9	-	few	TRBJ1-1	CASSFTRVGGADTEAFF	TGTGCCAGCAGCTTCACTAGGGTGGGGGGGGCGGACACTGAAGCTTTCTTT
TRBV6-5	-	-	TRBJ1-4	CASSYPDGKLFF	TGTGCCAGCAGTTACCCCGACGGAAAACTGTTTTTT
TRBV2	-	-	TRBJ2-1	CAIFGGQSYNEQFF	TGTGCCATTTTCGGCGGACAGAGCTACAATGAGCAGTTCTTC
TRBV7-9	-	many	TRBJ1-4	CASSPVKGLTEKLFF	TGTGCCAGCAGCCCGGTAAAGGGGTTGACTGAAAAACTGTTTTTT
TRBV27	-	few	TRBJ2-1	CASSVFQGSEQFF	TGTGCCAGCAGTGTCTTCCAGGGCTCTGAGCAGTTCTTC
TRBV7-8	TRBD1	many	TRBJ2-7	CASSYGTDSYEQYF	TGTGCCAGCAGCTACGGGACAGACTCCTACGAGCAGTACTTC
TRBV7-6	-	-	TRBJ2-1	CASSFRKGENEQFF	TGTGCCAGCAGCTTTCGAAAAGGGGAAAATGAGCAGTTCTTC
TRBV19	-	-	TRBJ1-2	CAAREEGNYGYTF	TGTGCCGCCCGGGAGGAGGGGAACTATGGCTACACCTTC
TRBV5-6	TRBD2	-	TRBJ2-3	CASSPGAGVSTDTQYF	TGTGCCAGCAGCCCTGGGGCGGGGGTAAGCACAGATACGCAGTATTTT
TRBV4-2	-	-	TRBJ1-1	CASSQEARMNTEAFF	TGTGCCAGCAGCCAAGAAGCACGGATGAACACTGAAGCTTTCTTT
TRBV7-4	-	-	TRBJ2-5	CASSSEQRQETRYF	TGTGCCAGCAGCTCAGAACAGCGTCAAGAGACCCGGTACTTC
TRBV4-2	TRBD1	-	TRBJ1-1	CASSQAGGRETESFF	TGTGCCAGCAGCCAAGCAGGGGGGAGGGAAACTGAATCTTTCTTT
TRBV7-9	-	-	TRBJ1-1	CASSLAQGGPMNTEAFF	TGTGCCAGCAGCTTAGCGCAAGGGGGGCCCATGAACACTGAAGCTTTCTTT
TRBV6-6	TRBD1	-	TRBJ2-5	CASSWDRGGETQYF	TGTGCCAGCAGTTGGGACAGGGGAGGTGAGACCCAGTACTTC
TRBV7-9	-	-	TRBJ1-6	CASSWGTNSPLHF	TGTGCCAGCAGCTGGGGGACAAATTCACCCCTCCACTTT
TRBV6-5	TRBD1	few	TRBJ2-3	CASSYSSFRGPSGDTQYF	TGTGCCAGCAGTTACTCGAGCTTCAGGGGGCCGTCTGGAGATACGCAGTATTTT
TRBV4-3	-	few	TRBJ1-1	CASSQDVGRAEAFF	TGCGCCAGCAGCCAAGATGTGGGGAGGGCTGAAGCTTTCTTT
TRBV6-1	-	few	TRBJ2-2	CASSPYQQGHGELFF	TGTGCCAGCAGTCCATACCAACAGGGACACGGGGAGCTGTTTTTT
TRBV4-2	TRBD2	-	TRBJ2-7	CASSQEQRGGLEQYF	TGTGCCAGCAGCCAAGAGCAGCGGGGGGGCCTCGAGCAGTACTTC
TRBV12-3/TRBV12-4	TRBD1	-	TRBJ2-2	CASSRTGITGELFF	TGTGCCAGCAGTCGGACAGGGATCACCGGGGAGCTGTTTTTT
TRBV2	-	-	TRBJ2-5	CASIVYQETQYF	TGTGCCAGCATCGTGTACCAAGAGACCCAGTACTTC
TRBV7-9	-	few	TRBJ2-5	CASSNPSRDAALWETQYF	TGTGCCAGCAGCAACCCCTCCCGGGACGCCGCACTTTGGGAGACCCAGTACTTC
TRBV11-2	-	-	TRBJ2-5	CASSPPTKETQYF	TGTGCCAGCAGCCCACCAACGAAGGAGACCCAGTACTTC
TRBV13	-	-	TRBJ2-7	CASSSRGTPSYEQYF	TGTGCCAGCAGTTCCCGCGGGACGCCCTCCTACGAGCAGTACTTC
TRBV12-3/TRBV12-4	TRBD2	-	TRBJ2-7	CASSLVPGGYEQYF	TGTGCCAGCAGCCTAGTACCGGGAGGTTACGAGCAGTACTTC
TRBV7-9	-	few	TRBJ1-3	CVEGGSGNTIYF	TGTGTCGAGGGGGGGTCCGGAAACACCATATATTTT
TRBV6-4	-	few	TRBJ1-2	CASSDSGQGLYGYTF	TGTGCCAGCAGTGACTCAGGCCAGGGCCTCTATGGCTACACCTTC
TRBV4-1	TRBD1	-	TRBJ2-1	CASSPQTGTTDEQFF	TGCGCCAGCAGCCCCCAGACAGGGACCACGGATGAGCAGTTCTTC
TRBV2	TRBD1	-	TRBJ1-2	CASSFGQVLGLNYGYTF	TGTGCCAGCAGTTTCGGACAGGTTTTAGGTCTTAACTATGGCTACACCTTC
TRBV7-7	-	few	TRBJ2-2	CASSHAGFANTGELFF	TGTGCTAGCAGCCATGCGGGGTTCGCGAACACCGGGGAGCTGTTTTTT
TRBV6-6	-	-	TRBJ2-1	CASSWGGGGAVNEQFF	TGTGCCAGCAGTTGGGGAGGGGGGGGGGCTGTTAATGAGCAGTTCTTC
TRBV7-9	-	few	TRBJ1-1	CASSSQEGLGTEAFF	TGTGCCAGCAGCTCCCAGGAGGGCTTGGGCACTGAAGCTTTCTTT
TRBV4-1	-	-	TRBJ2-3	CASSQMVVGLDTQYF	TGCGCCAGCAGCCAAATGGTCGTCGGGTTAGATACGCAGTATTTT
TRBV27	TRBD1	-	TRBJ1-2	CASSLTGAGYTF	TGTGCCAGCAGTTTAACAGGGGCTGGCTACACCTTC